The next 26 T cell receptor beta chains were all read from a single sample in a study of T cell responses to AZD1222 COVID-19 vaccine. Clones were read by immunoSEQ multiplex PCR, and TCRdb kept only the in-frame ones, dropping some. The table has under 130,000 clones, roughly 82% seen once. The sample consisted of peripheral blood, taken on day 0 of AZD1222 vaccination. These receptors were taken from an adult in good health.

This clone was seen only a few times. The chain employs TRBV11-2 and TRBJ2-5; 7 bases are shared with TRBD1. CDR1 and CDR2 from the germline V gene are SGHAT and FQNNGV. The CDR3 sequence is 14 residues long. V trimming: 1 base; J trimming: 5 bases; junction bases outside the gene matches: 4. CDR3 nucleotide sequence: TGTGCCAGCAGCTTAGTTGTAGGGGGCGAGACCCAGTACTTC. This translates into CASSLVVGGETQYF. Full variable domain (outside the CDR3, taken from reference TRBV11-2 and TRBJ2-5): EAGVAQSPRYKIIEKRQSVAFWCNPISGHATLYWYQQILGQGPKLLIQFQNNGVVDDSQLPKDRFSAERLKGVDSTLKIQPAKLEDSAVYLCASSLVVGGETQYFGPGTRLLVL.

V is TRBV19 and J is TRBJ2-7, with D possibly being TRBD2 (6 bases). Germline lookup yields CDR1 LNHDA and CDR2 SQIVND (reference sequence). Between the trimmed V and J ends, which lost 3 bases and 1 base, there was a span of 13 bases. This CDR3 region has 15 residues. The CDR3 protein is CASSIVYGGSYEQYF. The CDR3 DNA is TGTGCCAGTAGTATTGTTTATGGGGGGTCCTACGAGCAGTACTTC.

V and J are TRBV5-6 and TRBJ2-7, with D unresolved. Trimming cost V 4 bases and J 3 bases, with 11 bases left between them. The CDR3 totals 13 residues. CDR1 and CDR2 (germline): SGHDT, YYEEEE. In DNA, the CDR3 is TGTGCCAGCAGCCAACTGACAAACTACGAGCAGTACTTC. Protein: CASSQLTNYEQYF.

The chain carries TRBV6-6 and TRBJ1-2; 11 bases are a match to TRBD1. This CDR3 contains 16 residues. CDR1 is MNHNY and CDR2 is SVGAGI in the germline V gene (reference sequence). Losses at the gene ends were 5 bases for V and 4 bases for J; bases not matched to a gene: 9. CDR3 coding DNA: TGTGCCAGCAGTCTCGGACAGGGGGCTTCTGCCTATGGCTACACCTTC. Translation: CASSLGQGASAYGYTF.

The V and J genes are TRBV14 and TRBJ2-3; D uncertain. Trimming shortened V by 2 bases and J by 4 bases, and 10 bases separated the two germline ends. This CDR3 contains 14 residues. CDR1 is SGHDN, CDR2 FVKESK, per germline. CDR3 protein: CASSQLSFSDTQYF. The CDR3 nucleotides are TGTGCCAGCAGCCAATTGAGCTTCTCAGATACGCAGTATTTT. Full variable domain (missing parts from reference TRBV14 and TRBJ2-3): EAGVTQFPSHSVIEKGQTVTLRCDPISGHDNLYWYRRVMGKEIKFLLHFVKESKQDESGMPNNRFLAERTGGTYSTLKVQPAELEDSGVYFCASSQLSFSDTQYFGPGTRLTVL.

V and J are TRBV5-6 and TRBJ1-5; TRBD1 is a possible D gene (5 bases). The V and J ends lost 4 bases and 6 bases respectively, with 11 bases between them. This CDR3 comprises 13 residues. Germline loops: CDR1 SGHDT, CDR2 YYEEEE. The CDR3 sequence is CASSPRGVQPQHF. The DNA of the CDR3 is TGTGCCAGCAGCCCGCGGGGGGTTCAGCCCCAGCATTTT.

This clone showed up many times. The gene calls are TRBV4-2 and TRBJ2-3; no clear D gene. This CDR3 comprises 15 residues. Looked up from germline, CDR1 is LGHNA and CDR2 is YNFKEQ. The V end lost 1 base, the J end lost 2 bases, and 10 bases lay between the germline ends. CDR3: CASSQVAAATDTQYF. The CDR3, as DNA: TGTGCCAGCAGCCAAGTCGCGGCAGCCACAGATACGCAGTATTTT.

This clone appeared a single time. V gene TRBV5-1 combines with J gene TRBJ1-2; TRBD1 aligns across 7 bases. The CDR3 totals 12 residues. Germline V lookup: CDR1 SGHRS, CDR2 YFSETQ. V lost 7 bases, J lost 8 bases, and 8 bases stayed unmatched. The DNA of the CDR3 is TGCGCCAGCCCAGGGACAGATGGGGGCTACACCTTC. Amino acids: CASPGTDGGYTF.

The DNA of the CDR3 is TGTGCCAGCAGCTTCGGTTCCCGGGGCAAACCGATGGCTTTCTTT. Translating gives CASSFGSRGKPMAFF. The chain carries TRBV13 and TRBJ1-1, with TRBD1 as a possible D gene (5 bases). V lost 3 bases and J lost 11, with 22 bases in between. Germline V gene sequence: CDR1 PRHDT, CDR2 FYEKMQ (reference sequence). This CDR3 has 15 amino acids.

The rearrangement uses TRBV10-2 and TRBJ2-1; D uncertain. V gave up 2 bases and J gave up 4 bases, with 9 bases separating them. The CDR3 consists of 14 residues. CDR1 and CDR2 from the germline V gene are WSHSY and SAAADI. The CDR3 nucleotides read TGCGCCAGCAGTGAGCCCCCCCGATACAATGAGCAGTTCTTC. Its protein is CASSEPPRYNEQFF.

The chain carries TRBV4-2 and TRBJ1-1; weak D call: TRBD1 (5 bases). This CDR3 is built from 14 residues. The ends were cut back, 2 bases at V and 10 bases at J, with 17 bases in the middle. Looked up from germline, CDR1 is LGHNA and CDR2 is YNFKEQ. The CDR3: CASSQLKRGGVAFF. CDR3 DNA sequence: TGTGCCAGCAGCCAATTAAAAAGGGGTGGGGTAGCTTTCTTT.

This chain links TRBV18 with TRBJ2-5, with D unclear. This CDR3 contains 13 residues. Trimming pared 3 bases from V and 4 bases from J, leaving 9 bases between. CDR1 and CDR2 from the germline V gene are KGHSH and LQKENI. CDR3 sequence (DNA): TGTGCCAGCTCACCGGGGTTGAGAGAGACCCAGTACTTC. It codes for CASSPGLRETQYF.

The genes are TRBV15 and TRBJ1-1; TRBD1 is a possible D gene (6 bases). V was trimmed by 0 bases and J by 5 bases, leaving 25 bases between them. The CDR3 contains 19 residues. The V gene's germline CDR1 is LNHNV and CDR2 YYDKDF (reference sequence). CDR3 amino acids: CATSRELGGGRRYRTEAFF. Written as DNA, the CDR3 is TGTGCCACCAGCAGAGAGTTAGGGGGGGGCCGAAGGTATCGTACTGAAGCTTTCTTT.

The V call is TRBV10-3, the J call TRBJ1-1; 7 bases are a match to TRBD1. Germline trimming cut 7 bases from V and 1 base from J; bases unmatched to any gene: 3. In germline, CDR1 is ENHRY, CDR2 SYGVKD. The CDR3 spans 13 residues. The CDR3 region has the DNA TGTGCCATCACCCAGGGGGGGAACACTGAAGCTTTCTTT. It translates to CAITQGGNTEAFF.

This clone was seen only a few times. The chain employs TRBV7-6 and TRBJ2-2; no reliable D call. V lost 5 bases to trimming and J lost 5 bases, with 12 bases between them. The CDR3 length is 14 residues. Germline-derived CDR1 and CDR2 are SGHVS and FNYEAQ. Written as DNA, the CDR3 is TGTGCCAGCAGCCCCCTGGACGGTACCGGGGAGCTGTTTTTT. This gives the protein CASSPLDGTGELFF.

The V and J genes are TRBV5-1 and TRBJ2-2; 8 nucleotides line up with TRBD1. Germline lookup yields CDR1 SGHRS and CDR2 YFSETQ. The junction had 3 bases not matched to a gene; V was cut back by 7 bases and J by 4 bases. The CDR3 is 13 residues long. CDR3 nucleotides: TGCGCCAGCGGCAGGGGGCCCACCGGGGAGCTGTTTTTT. This gives the protein CASGRGPTGELFF.

The chain employs TRBV5-5 and TRBJ1-4, with 8 bases fitting TRBD1. The CDR3 contains 14 residues. Germline V gene sequence: CDR1 SGHKS, CDR2 YYEKEE (reference sequence). V lost 3 bases to trimming and J lost 8 bases; unmatched junction nucleotides: 6. The CDR3 spells CASSSTGELEKLFF. Written as DNA, the CDR3 is TGTGCCAGCAGCTCGACAGGGGAATTGGAAAAACTGTTTTTT.

The CDR3 DNA reads TGTGCCTGGGCTGTGGGCAGGGCCGGGGAGCTGTTTTTT. Translation: CAWAVGRAGELFF. The chain joins TRBV30 to TRBJ2-2; tentatively, D is TRBD1 (5 bases). Germline loops: CDR1 GTSNPN, CDR2 SVGIG (reference sequence). Between the trimmed V and J ends, which lost 5 bases and 6 bases, there was a span of 13 bases. The length of the CDR3 is 13 residues.

J is TRBJ2-2 and V is TRBV5-5; TRBD2 matches at 7 bases. V trimming: 2 bases; J trimming: 4 bases; junction bases outside the gene matches: 5. This CDR3 has 15 amino acids. Germline CDR1 reads SGHKS; CDR2 reads YYEKEE (reference sequence). The CDR3 region is CASSFSAGTTGELFF. The DNA for the CDR3 is TGTGCCAGCAGCTTTTCAGCGGGAACCACCGGGGAGCTGTTTTTT.

This clone was detected only once. The rearrangement joins TRBV25-1 to TRBJ1-1, with D hard to call. The germline V gene encodes CDR1 MGHDK and CDR2 SYGVNS. This CDR3 comprises 15 residues. Between the trimmed V and J ends, which lost 6 bases and 0 bases, there was a span of 14 bases. The CDR3, as DNA: TGTGCCAGCAGATCCAATTTGTTCATGAACACTGAAGCTTTCTTT. This encodes CASRSNLFMNTEAFF.

The CDR3 coding sequence is TGTGCCAGCTCACCCCGAAGGTTCACCGGGGAGCTGTTTTTT. Its translation: CASSPRRFTGELFF. The rearrangement links TRBV18 to TRBJ2-2; unclear D gene. The germline V gene has CDR1 KGHSH and CDR2 LQKENI. With 3 bases removed from V and 4 bases from J, the gap between germline ends came to 9 bases. There are 14 residues in the CDR3.

The V call is TRBV2, the J call TRBJ1-4; the match to TRBD1 covers 9 bases. V dropped 6 bases and J dropped 8; count of bases not matched to a gene: 7. CDR1 and CDR2 from the germline V gene are SNHLY and FYNNEI. The CDR3 contains 14 residues. CDR3 region: CASRKDRGGEKLFF. The CDR3 DNA follows: TGTGCCAGCAGGAAGGACAGGGGTGGCGAAAAACTGTTTTTT.

V and J are TRBV19 and TRBJ2-3; 9 nucleotides agree with TRBD2. CDR1 is LNHDA and CDR2 is SQIVND in the germline V gene (reference sequence). This CDR3 contains 16 residues. The junction had 9 bases not matched to a gene; V was cut back by 5 bases and J by 3 bases. CDR3 DNA: TGTGCCAGTAGTCGAGGCAATAGCGGGGGTACAGATACGCAGTATTTT. Its protein product is CASSRGNSGGTDTQYF.

The chain links TRBV4-3 to TRBJ1-4, with 7 bases matching TRBD1. Trimming at V came to 0 bases and at J to 8 bases, leaving 6 bases not matched to a gene. CDR1 and CDR2 (germline): LGHNA, YSLEER. CDR3 length equals 15 residues. In DNA, the CDR3 is TGCGCCAGCAGCCAAGATGGTCAGGGGGTAGAAAAACTGTTTTTT. Translated, it gives CASSQDGQGVEKLFF.

The chain recombines TRBV2 with TRBJ1-5; D unresolved. Germline values: CDR1 SNHLY, CDR2 FYNNEI. V was pared by 5 bases and J by 2 bases, with 10 bases between. The CDR3 has 14 amino acids. The CDR3 loop reads CASSFDGGNQPQHF. The DNA for the CDR3 is TGTGCCAGCAGTTTCGACGGCGGCAATCAGCCCCAGCATTTT.

This clone was observed a handful of times. The rearrangement uses TRBV10-1 and TRBJ1-4; D is unclear. This CDR3 region has 14 residues. Germline V gene sequence: CDR1 WNHNN, CDR2 SYGVQD (reference sequence). Trimming took 9 bases from V and 4 from J, leaving 15 bases between them. CDR3 bases: TGCGCCAGTGCTGGGAGGCGCGTTAATGAAAAACTGTTTTTT. Protein sequence: CASAGRRVNEKLFF.